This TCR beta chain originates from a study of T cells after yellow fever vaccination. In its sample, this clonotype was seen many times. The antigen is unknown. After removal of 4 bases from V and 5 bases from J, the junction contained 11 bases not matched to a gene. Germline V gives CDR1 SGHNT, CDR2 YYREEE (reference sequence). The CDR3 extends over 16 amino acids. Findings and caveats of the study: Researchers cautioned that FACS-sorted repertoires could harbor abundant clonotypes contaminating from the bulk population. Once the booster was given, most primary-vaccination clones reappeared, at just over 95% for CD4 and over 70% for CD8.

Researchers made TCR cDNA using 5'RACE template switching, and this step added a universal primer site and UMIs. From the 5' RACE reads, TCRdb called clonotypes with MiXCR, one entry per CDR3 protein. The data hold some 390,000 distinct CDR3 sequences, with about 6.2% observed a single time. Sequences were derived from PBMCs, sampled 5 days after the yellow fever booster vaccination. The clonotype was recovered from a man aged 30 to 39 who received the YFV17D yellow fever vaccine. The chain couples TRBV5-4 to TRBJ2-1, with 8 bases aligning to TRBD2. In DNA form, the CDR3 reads TGTGCCAGCAGCCGGACCCGACTAGCGCTCAACAATGAGCAGTTCTTC. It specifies CASSRTRLALNNEQFF.